This T cell receptor beta chain was captured in a study of Ad26.COV2.S vaccination and SARS-CoV-2 variants. Study results and caveats: Spike-specific TCR breadth was greater after Ad26.COV2.S than placebo.

This CDR3 comprises 12 residues. Per the germline V gene, CDR1 is LGHNA and CDR2 is YSLEER. V dropped 1 base and J dropped 6 bases, with 3 bases sitting between them. On this clone itself: Its antigen remains unknown.

Assay used: immunoSEQ multiplex PCR; TCRdb lists only in-frame clones, some missing. The table has approximately 300,000 clones, around 83% seen once; the top ten hold around 1.9%. Treatment specified: some 19 received Ad26.COV2.S at low or high dose, single or two shots; a few received placebo; per-sample allocation not given. Day 63 after the first injection of vaccine or placebo was the sampling time. The rearrangement uses TRBV4-3 and TRBJ2-2; D is ambiguous. Here the sequenced sample was peripheral blood, taken in a trial of Ad26.COV2.S vaccine versus placebo. This receptor was identified in a person aged 18-60 years who received the Ad26.COV2.S COVID-19 vaccine or a placebo. In DNA, the CDR3 is TGCGCCAGCAGCCAAGTAGCCGGGGAGCTGTTTTTT. It encodes CASSQVAGELFF.